This TCR beta chain was sequenced for a study of blood T cell repertoires in COVID-19. Study context: Sample material is recorded as cDNA or gDNA derived from T cells, B-cell-depleted T cells, or PBMCs.

V was cut by 7 bases and J by 6 bases, with 17 bases left in between. CDR3 length equals 14 residues. The V gene's germline CDR1 is KGHDR and CDR2 SFDVKD. Only in-frame clones appear in the TCRdb table, and some are missing; sequencing was by immunoSEQ multiplex PCR. The data contain roughly 200,000 clones, 85% of them singletons. This chain joins TRBV24-1 and TRBJ1-2; D possibly corresponds to TRBD1 (5 bases). The material sequenced was PBMCs or T cells enriched from blood (not recorded which). The receptor was isolated from a man aged 35 to 55 who had recovered from COVID-19. CDR3 DNA: TGTGCCACCAGGGGGTCATGGCAGGGCGATGGCTACACCTTC. Protein product: CATRGSWQGDGYTF.